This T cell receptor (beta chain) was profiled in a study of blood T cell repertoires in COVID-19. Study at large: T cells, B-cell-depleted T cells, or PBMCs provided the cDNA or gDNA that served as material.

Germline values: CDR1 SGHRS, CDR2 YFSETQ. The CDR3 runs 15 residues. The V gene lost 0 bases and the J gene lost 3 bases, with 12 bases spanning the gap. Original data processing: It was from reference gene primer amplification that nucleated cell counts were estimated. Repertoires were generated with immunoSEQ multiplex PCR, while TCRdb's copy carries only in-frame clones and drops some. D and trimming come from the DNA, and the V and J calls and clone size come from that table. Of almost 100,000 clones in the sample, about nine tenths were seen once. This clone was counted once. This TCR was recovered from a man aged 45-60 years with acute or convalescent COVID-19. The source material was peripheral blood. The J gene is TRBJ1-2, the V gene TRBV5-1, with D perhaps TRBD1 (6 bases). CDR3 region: CASSLGGGNDYGYTF. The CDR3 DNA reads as TGCGCCAGCAGCTTGGGAGGGGGTAATGACTATGGCTACACCTTC.